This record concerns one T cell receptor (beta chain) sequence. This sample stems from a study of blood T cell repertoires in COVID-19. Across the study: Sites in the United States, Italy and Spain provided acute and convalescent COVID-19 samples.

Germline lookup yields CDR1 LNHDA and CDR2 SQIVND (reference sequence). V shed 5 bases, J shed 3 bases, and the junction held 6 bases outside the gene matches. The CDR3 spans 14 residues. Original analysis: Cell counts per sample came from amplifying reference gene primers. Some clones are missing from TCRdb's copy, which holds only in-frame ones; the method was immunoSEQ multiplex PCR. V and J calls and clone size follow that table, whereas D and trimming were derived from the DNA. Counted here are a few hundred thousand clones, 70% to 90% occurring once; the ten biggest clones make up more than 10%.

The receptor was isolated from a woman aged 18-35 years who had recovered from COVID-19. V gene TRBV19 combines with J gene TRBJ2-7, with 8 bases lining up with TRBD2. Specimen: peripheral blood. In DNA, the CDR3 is TGTGCCAGTAGTCTCTCCGGGACTAGCTACGAGCAGTACTTC. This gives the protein CASSLSGTSYEQYF.